This TCR beta chain was sequenced in a study of blood T cell repertoires in COVID-19. The ends lost 8 bases at V and 6 bases at J; junction bases unmatched: 1. CDR3 length: 13 residues. Germline V gene data show CDR1 as SNHLY and CDR2 as FYNNEI. Profiled with immunoSEQ multiplex PCR; TCRdb holds only in-frame clones, not every one. Of about 240,000 clones in the sample, roughly 80% are singletons; the top ten hold about 3.2%. The rearrangement joins TRBV2 to TRBJ1-6, with TRBD1 identical over 10 bases. The sequence was collected from a woman in her late teens or twenties with acute or convalescent COVID-19. Input material: peripheral blood. The CDR3 DNA reads TGTGCCAGCGGGACAGGGGCTAATTCACCCCTCCACTTT. Amino acids: CASGTGANSPLHF.